Listed below are T cell receptor beta chains from one sample, sequenced in a study of cytomegalovirus exposure and HLA in healthy donors. Only in-frame clones appear in the TCRdb table, and some are missing; sequencing was by immunoSEQ multiplex PCR. The sample has around 78,000 clones. Sequencing was done on a sample of PBMCs. The receptors originated from a man in his late teens or twenties in good health and CMV-seropositive. Both conserved end residues are part of each CDR3. A D gene is named only where the DNA matches it firmly.

>TRBJ2-1|.|TRBV7-9
TGTGCCAGCAGCTTAGTCTTGGGGGCAGGGGAGCAGTTCTTC
CASSLVLGAGEQFF
>TRBJ2-2|.|TRBV6-5
TGTGCCAGCAAGAAGACAGACTGGACCGGGGAGCTGTTTTTT
CASKKTDWTGELFF
>TRBJ2-1|TRBD2|TRBV6-6
TGTGCCAGCAGCCCACGGACTAGCGAAGATGAGCAGTTCTTC
CASSPRTSEDEQFF
>TRBJ1-1|.|TRBV4-1
TGCGCCAGCAGCCAGCAAGGGGAAACTGAAGCTTTCTTT
CASSQQGETEAFF
>TRBJ2-2|.|TRBV4-1
TGCGCCAGCAGCCTAGAACCAGCCGGGGAGCTGTTTTTT
CASSLEPAGELFF
>TRBJ2-2|.|TRBV28
TGTGCCAGCACTCCTCGAAGGGGGATCACCGGGGAGCTGTTTTTT
CASTPRRGITGELFF
>TRBJ2-2|.|TRBV29-1
TGCAGCGTTGATGGTGGACCTTACAGTGGAGGCGGGGAGCTGTTTTTT
CSVDGGPYSGGGELFF
>TRBJ2-7|TRBD2|TRBV28
TGTGCCAGCAGTCCCCCTCTCGGACTAGCGGGGAACGAGCAGTACTTC
CASSPPLGLAGNEQYF
>TRBJ2-4|.|TRBV11-3
TGTGCCAGCAGCTTAGCTTTGGGCTTCGTGATCCTAGCCAAAAACATTCAGTACTTC
CASSLALGFVILAKNIQYF
>TRBJ1-1|.|TRBV7-9
TGTGCCAGCAGCCAACAGGGTCTGACTGAAGCTTTCTTT
CASSQQGLTEAFF
>TRBJ1-1|TRBD1|TRBV6-6
TGTGCCACCGGGACAGGGCTTTTGAACACTGAAGCTTTCTTT
CATGTGLLNTEAFF
>TRBJ2-5|TRBD1|TRBV2
TGTGCCAGCAGCGCGGGACAGGGTCTTGGAGAGACCCAGTACTTC
CASSAGQGLGETQYF
>TRBJ2-3|TRBD2|TRBV5-4
TGTGCCAGCAGCTTGGCTTCCGGGGGGAATACGCAGTATTTT
CASSLASGGNTQYF
>TRBJ2-1|.|TRBV6-6
TGTGCCAGCAGGGGCCGGGGGGCAAAGGACGGCAATGAGCAGTTCTTC
CASRGRGAKDGNEQFF
>TRBJ1-3|.|TRBV18
TGTGCCAGCTCCCCCTTAGGTTTAGGGGGACCCGGAAACACCATATATTTT
CASSPLGLGGPGNTIYF
>TRBJ2-7|.|TRBV5-1
TGCGCCAGCAGCTCAGACCGGCTGAGGGAGCAGTACTTC
CASSSDRLREQYF
>TRBJ2-5|TRBD2|TRBV13
TGTGCCAGCAGCTCGAAGGGGACTAGCGGGGAAGAGACCCAGTACTTC
CASSSKGTSGEETQYF
>TRBJ1-2|.|TRBV7-8
TGTGCCAGTCGGACAAACTATGGCTACACCTTC
CASRTNYGYTF
>TRBJ1-1|.|TRBV29-1
TGCAGCGTTGAAGATCTAGTGTCGGATGAAGCTTTCTTT
CSVEDLVSDEAFF
>TRBJ2-7|TRBD1|TRBV30
TGTGCCTGGAGAAGGGGACAGGGCAGTTGGGAGCAGTACTTC
CAWRRGQGSWEQYF
>TRBJ1-2|.|TRBV28
TGTGCCAGCAGTTCCTCCCAGGCTTCCTCCTATGGCTACACCTTC
CASSSSQASSYGYTF
>TRBJ2-7|.|TRBV5-6
TGTGCCAGCAGCTTCGACACAACCTACGAGCAGTACTTC
CASSFDTTYEQYF
>TRBJ2-3|.|TRBV11-2
TGTGCCAGCAGCTCCCCAGGCACAGATACGCAGTATTTT
CASSSPGTDTQYF
>TRBJ1-4|.|TRBV5-1
TGCGCCAGCAGCTCTACAGCCGAAACTAATGAAAAACTGTTTTTT
CASSSTAETNEKLFF
>TRBJ2-3|.|TRBV6-5
TGTGCCAGCAGACACACCACAGATACGCAGTATTTT
CASRHTTDTQYF
>TRBJ1-2|.|TRBV21-1
TGTGCCAGCAGCATTACCGGGACAGGGGCCGATGGCTACACCTTC
CASSITGTGADGYTF
>TRBJ1-1|.|TRBV7-6
TGTGCCAGCAGCTTAGCGTCCAGGGCGTACACTGAAGCTTTCTTT
CASSLASRAYTEAFF
>TRBJ1-2|.|TRBV4-2
TGTGCCAGCAGCCAAGAATTCGGGAATGGCTACACCTTC
CASSQEFGNGYTF